Included here is one TCR beta chain sequence, with context. Germline loops: CDR1 MDHEN, CDR2 SYDVKM. This CDR3 comprises 14 residues. Trimming cost V 7 bases and J 3 bases; bases outside gene matches: 8. This sample was included in a study of blood T cell repertoires in COVID-19. Study context: Some COVID-19 samples were acute and others convalescent; all came from the United States, Italy and Spain. T cells, B-cell-depleted T cells, or PBMCs provided the cDNA or gDNA that served as material.

Profiled with immunoSEQ multiplex PCR; TCRdb holds only in-frame clones, not every one. This repertoire shows just under 150,000 clones, over 80% found once; its top ten account for 0.9% to 0.95%. Sequenced: peripheral blood. The receptor's source is a woman between 50 and 59 years old with acute or convalescent COVID-19. The V gene is TRBV28, the J gene TRBJ1-2, with 7 nucleotides matching TRBD1. The CDR3 is CASTQGGLDYGYTF. The CDR3 nucleotides are TGTGCCAGCACCCAAGGGGGCCTTGACTATGGCTACACCTTC.